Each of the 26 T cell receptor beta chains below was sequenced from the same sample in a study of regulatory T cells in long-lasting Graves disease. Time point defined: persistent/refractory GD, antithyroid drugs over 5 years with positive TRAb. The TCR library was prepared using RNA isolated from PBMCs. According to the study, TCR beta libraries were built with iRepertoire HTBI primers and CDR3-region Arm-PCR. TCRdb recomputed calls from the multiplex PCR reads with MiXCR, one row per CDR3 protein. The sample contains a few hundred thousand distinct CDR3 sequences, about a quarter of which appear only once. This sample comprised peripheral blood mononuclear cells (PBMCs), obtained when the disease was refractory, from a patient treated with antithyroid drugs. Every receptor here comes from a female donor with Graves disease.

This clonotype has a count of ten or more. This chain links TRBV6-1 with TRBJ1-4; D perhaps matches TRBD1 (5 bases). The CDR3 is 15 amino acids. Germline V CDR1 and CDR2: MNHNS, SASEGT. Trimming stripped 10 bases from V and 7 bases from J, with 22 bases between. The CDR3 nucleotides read TGTGCCACCCGATCCCCAGGGCCATCTCGTGAAAAACTGTTTTTT. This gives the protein CATRSPGPSREKLFF.

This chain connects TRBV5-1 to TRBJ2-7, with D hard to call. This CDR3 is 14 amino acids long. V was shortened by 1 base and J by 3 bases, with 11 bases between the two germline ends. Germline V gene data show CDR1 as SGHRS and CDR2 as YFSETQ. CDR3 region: CASSLYPGYYEQYF. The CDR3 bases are TGCGCCAGCAGCTTGTACCCAGGATACTACGAGCAGTACTTC.

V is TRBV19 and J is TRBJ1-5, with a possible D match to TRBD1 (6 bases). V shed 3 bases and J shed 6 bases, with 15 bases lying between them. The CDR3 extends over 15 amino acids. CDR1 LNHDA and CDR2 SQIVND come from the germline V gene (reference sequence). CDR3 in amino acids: CASSIAGAGSQPQHF. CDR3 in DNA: TGTGCCAGTAGTATTGCAGGGGCAGGTAGTCAGCCCCAGCATTTT.

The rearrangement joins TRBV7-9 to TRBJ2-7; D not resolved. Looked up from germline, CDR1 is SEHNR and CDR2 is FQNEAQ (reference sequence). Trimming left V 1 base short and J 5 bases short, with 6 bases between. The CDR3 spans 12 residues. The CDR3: CASSLDGHEQYF. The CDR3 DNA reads TGTGCCAGCAGCTTAGACGGACACGAGCAGTACTTC. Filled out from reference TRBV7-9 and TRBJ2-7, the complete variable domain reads DTGVSQNPRHKITKRGQNVTFRCDPISEHNRLYWYRQTLGQGPEFLTYFQNEAQLEKSRLLSDRFSAERPKGSFSTLEIQRTEQGDSAMYLCASSLDGHEQYFGPGTRLTVT.

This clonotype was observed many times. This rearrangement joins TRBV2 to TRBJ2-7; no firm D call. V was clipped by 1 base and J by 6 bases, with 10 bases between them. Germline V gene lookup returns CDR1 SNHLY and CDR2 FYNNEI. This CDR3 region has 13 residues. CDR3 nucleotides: TGTGCCAGCAGTGAAGTGAGCCCCGGCGAGCAGTACTTC. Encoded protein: CASSEVSPGEQYF. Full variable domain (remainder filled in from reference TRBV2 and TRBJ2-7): EPEVTQTPSHQVTQMGQEVILRCVPISNHLYFYWYRQILGQKVEFLVSFYNNEISEKSEIFDDQFSVERPDGSNFTLKIRSTKLEDSAMYFCASSEVSPGEQYFGPGTRLTVT.

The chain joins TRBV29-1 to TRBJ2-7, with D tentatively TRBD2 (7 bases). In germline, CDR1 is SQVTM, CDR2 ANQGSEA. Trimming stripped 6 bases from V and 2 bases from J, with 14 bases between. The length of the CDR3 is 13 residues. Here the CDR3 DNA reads TGCAGCGTAGCGGGACACAGTCCCTACGAGCAGTACTTC. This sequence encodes CSVAGHSPYEQYF.

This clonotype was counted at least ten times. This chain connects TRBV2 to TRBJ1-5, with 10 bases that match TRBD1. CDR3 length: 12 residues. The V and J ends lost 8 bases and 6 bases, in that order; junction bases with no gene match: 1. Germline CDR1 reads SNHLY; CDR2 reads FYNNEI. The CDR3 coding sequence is TGTGCCAGCCGGGACAGGGGTCAGCCCCAGCATTTT. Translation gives CASRDRGQPQHF.

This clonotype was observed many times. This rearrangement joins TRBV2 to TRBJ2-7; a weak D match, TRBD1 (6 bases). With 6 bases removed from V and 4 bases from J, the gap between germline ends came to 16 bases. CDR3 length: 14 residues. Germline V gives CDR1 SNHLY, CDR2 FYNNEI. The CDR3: CASRRTASAYEQYF. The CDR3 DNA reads TGTGCCAGCAGAAGGACAGCCTCCGCATACGAGCAGTACTTC.

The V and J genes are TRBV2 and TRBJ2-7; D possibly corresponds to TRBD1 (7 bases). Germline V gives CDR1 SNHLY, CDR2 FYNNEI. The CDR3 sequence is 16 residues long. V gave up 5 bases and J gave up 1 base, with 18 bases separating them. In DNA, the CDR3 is TGTGCCAGCAGTTCCCCCGGGCAGGGGGGTTCCTACGAGCAGTACTTC. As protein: CASSSPGQGGSYEQYF.

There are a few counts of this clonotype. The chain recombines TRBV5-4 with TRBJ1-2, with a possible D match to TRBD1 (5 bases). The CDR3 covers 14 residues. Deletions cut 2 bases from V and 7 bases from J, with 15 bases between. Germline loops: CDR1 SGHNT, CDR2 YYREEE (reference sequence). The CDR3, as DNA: TGTGCCAGCAGCTTACCAGGGACTACTGTTGGCTACACCTTC. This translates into CASSLPGTTVGYTF.

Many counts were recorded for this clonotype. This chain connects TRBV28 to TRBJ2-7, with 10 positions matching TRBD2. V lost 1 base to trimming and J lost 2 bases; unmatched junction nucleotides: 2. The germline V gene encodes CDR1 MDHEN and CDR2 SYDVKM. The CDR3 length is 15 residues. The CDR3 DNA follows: TGTGCCAGCAGTTTATTCACTAGCGGGACCTACGAGCAGTACTTC. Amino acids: CASSLFTSGTYEQYF.

The CDR3: CASSPGVTYEQYF. In DNA, the CDR3 is TGTGCCAGCTCACCAGGGGTTACCTACGAGCAGTACTTC. The chain links TRBV18 to TRBJ2-7; no clear D. The ends were cut back, 2 bases at V and 2 bases at J, with 7 bases in the middle. The CDR3 contains 13 residues. CDR1 and CDR2 (germline): KGHSH, LQKENI.

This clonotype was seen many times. The CDR3 spells CASSPRSGKVGEQYF. CDR3 DNA sequence: TGTGCCAGCAGCCCTCGGAGCGGGAAAGTAGGCGAGCAGTACTTC. This chain uses TRBV7-2 with TRBJ2-7, with 7 bases that match TRBD2. Germline CDR1 is SGHTA and CDR2 is FQGNSA. Losses at the gene ends were 5 bases for V and 6 bases for J; bases not matched to a gene: 13. The CDR3 consists of 15 residues.

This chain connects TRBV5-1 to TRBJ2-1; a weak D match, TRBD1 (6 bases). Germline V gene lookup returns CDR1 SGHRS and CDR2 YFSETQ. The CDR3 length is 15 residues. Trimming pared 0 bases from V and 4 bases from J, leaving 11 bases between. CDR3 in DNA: TGCGCCAGCAGCTTGGGGGGGACACCTTACAATGAGCAGTTCTTC. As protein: CASSLGGTPYNEQFF.

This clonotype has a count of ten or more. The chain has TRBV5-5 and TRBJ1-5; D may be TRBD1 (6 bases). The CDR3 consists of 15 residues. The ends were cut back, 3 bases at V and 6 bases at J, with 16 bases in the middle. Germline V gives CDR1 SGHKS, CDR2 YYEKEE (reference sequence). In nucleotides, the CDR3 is TGTGCCAGCAGCTGGGGGGCACCCCAGGGTCAGCCCCAGCATTTT. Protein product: CASSWGAPQGQPQHF. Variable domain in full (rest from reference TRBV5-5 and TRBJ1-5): DAGVTQSPTHLIKTRGQQVTLRCSPISGHKSVSWYQQVLGQGPQFIFQYYEKEERGRGNFPDRFSARQFPNYSSELNVNALLLGDSALYLCASSWGAPQGQPQHFGDGTRLSIL.

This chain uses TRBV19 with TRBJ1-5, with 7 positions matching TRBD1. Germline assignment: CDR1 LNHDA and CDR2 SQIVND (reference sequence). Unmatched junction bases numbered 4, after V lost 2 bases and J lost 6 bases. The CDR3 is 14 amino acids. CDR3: CASSITPGGQPQHF. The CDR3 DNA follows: TGTGCCAGTAGTATAACGCCAGGGGGTCAGCCCCAGCATTTT.

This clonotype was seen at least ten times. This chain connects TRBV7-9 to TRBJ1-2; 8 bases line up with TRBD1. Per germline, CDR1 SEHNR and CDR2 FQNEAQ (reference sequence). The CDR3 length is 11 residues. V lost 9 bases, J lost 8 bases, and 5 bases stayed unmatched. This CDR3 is CASGQGQGYTF. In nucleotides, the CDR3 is TGTGCCAGTGGACAGGGTCAGGGCTACACCTTC. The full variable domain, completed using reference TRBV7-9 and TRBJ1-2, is DTGVSQNPRHKITKRGQNVTFRCDPISEHNRLYWYRQTLGQGPEFLTYFQNEAQLEKSRLLSDRFSAERPKGSFSTLEIQRTEQGDSAMYLCASGQGQGYTFGSGTRLTVV.

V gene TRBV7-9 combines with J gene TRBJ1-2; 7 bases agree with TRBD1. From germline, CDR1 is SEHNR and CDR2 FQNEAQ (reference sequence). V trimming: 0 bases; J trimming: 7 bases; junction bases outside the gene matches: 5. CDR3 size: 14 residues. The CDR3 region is CASSLAADRAGYTF. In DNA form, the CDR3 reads TGTGCCAGCAGCTTAGCCGCCGACAGGGCTGGCTACACCTTC.

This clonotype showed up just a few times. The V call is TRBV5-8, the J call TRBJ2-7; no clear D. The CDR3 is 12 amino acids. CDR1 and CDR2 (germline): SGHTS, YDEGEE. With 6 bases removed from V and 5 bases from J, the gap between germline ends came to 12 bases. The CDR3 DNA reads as TGTGCCAGCAACCTAGGTTGGGACGAGCAGTACTTC. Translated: CASNLGWDEQYF.

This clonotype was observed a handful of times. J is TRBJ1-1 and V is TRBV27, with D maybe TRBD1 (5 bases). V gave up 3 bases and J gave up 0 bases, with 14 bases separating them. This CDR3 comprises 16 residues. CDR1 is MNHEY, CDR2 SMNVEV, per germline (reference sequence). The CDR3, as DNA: TGTGCCAGCAGTTTTAGCAGGGTCGGAGTGAACACTGAAGCTTTCTTT. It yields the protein CASSFSRVGVNTEAFF.

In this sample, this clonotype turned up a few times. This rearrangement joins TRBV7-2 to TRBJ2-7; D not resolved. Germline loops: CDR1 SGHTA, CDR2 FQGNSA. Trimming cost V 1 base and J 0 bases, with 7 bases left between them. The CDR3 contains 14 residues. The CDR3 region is CASSLGFRSYEQYF. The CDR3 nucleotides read TGTGCCAGCAGCTTAGGGTTTCGCTCCTACGAGCAGTACTTC.

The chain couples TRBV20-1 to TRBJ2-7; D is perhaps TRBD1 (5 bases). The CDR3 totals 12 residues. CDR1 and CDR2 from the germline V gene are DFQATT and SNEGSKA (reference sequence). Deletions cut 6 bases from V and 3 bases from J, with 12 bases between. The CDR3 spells CSAPQGDYEQYF. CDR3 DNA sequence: TGCAGTGCCCCTCAAGGGGACTACGAGCAGTACTTC.

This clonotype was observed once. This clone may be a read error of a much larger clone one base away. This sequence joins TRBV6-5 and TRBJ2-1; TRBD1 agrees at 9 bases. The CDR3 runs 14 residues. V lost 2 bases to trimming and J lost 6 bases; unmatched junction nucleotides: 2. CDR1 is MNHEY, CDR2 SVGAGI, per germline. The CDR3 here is CASSYPGQGNEQFF. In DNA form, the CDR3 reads TGTGCCAGCAGTTACCCGGGACAGGGCAATGAGCAGTTCTTC.

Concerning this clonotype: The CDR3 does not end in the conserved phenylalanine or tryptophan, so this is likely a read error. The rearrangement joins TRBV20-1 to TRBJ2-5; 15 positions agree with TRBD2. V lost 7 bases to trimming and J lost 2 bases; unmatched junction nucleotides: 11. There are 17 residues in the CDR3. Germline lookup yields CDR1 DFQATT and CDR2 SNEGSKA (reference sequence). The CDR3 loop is CSVYPGTSGRRQETQYL. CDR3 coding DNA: TGCAGTGTCTACCCGGGGACTAGCGGGAGGAGGCAAGAGACCCAGTACCTC.

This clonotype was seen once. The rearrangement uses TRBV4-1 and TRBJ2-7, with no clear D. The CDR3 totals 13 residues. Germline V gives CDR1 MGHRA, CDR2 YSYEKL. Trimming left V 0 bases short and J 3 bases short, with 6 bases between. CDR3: CASSQDRNYEQYF. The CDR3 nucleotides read TGCGCCAGCAGCCAAGATCGGAACTACGAGCAGTACTTC.

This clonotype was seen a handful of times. The CDR3: CSVEWAYGYTF. Here the CDR3 DNA reads TGCAGCGTTGAGTGGGCCTATGGCTACACCTTC. V and J are TRBV29-1 and TRBJ1-2; D uncertain. CDR3 length equals 11 residues. Trimming left V 3 bases short and J 4 bases short, with 6 bases between. Per germline, CDR1 SQVTM and CDR2 ANQGSEA.